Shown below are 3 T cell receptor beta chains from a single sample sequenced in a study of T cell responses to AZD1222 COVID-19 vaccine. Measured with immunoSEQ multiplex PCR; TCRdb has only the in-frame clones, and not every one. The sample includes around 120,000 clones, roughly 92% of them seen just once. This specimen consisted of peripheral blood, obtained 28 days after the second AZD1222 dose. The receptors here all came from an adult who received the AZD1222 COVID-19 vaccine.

The CDR3 reads CASSPTTNYGYTF. The CDR3 coding sequence is TGTGCCAGCAGTCCAACAACTAACTATGGCTACACCTTC. The chain recombines TRBV28 with TRBJ1-2; D is unclear. Germline V gene data show CDR1 as MDHEN and CDR2 as SYDVKM. The CDR3 has 13 residues. The V and J ends lost 5 bases and 0 bases respectively, with 7 bases between them.

The CDR3: CASTSGTGDIETQYF. The CDR3 nucleotides read TGTGCCAGCACCTCCGGGACAGGGGATATAGAGACCCAGTACTTC. The V and J genes are TRBV28 and TRBJ2-5; TRBD1 aligns across 10 bases. In germline, CDR1 is MDHEN, CDR2 SYDVKM. V lost 7 bases to trimming and J lost 4 bases; unmatched junction nucleotides: 9. CDR3 length: 15 residues. Complete variable domain (other parts from reference TRBV28 and TRBJ2-5): DVKVTQSSRYLVKRTGEKVFLECVQDMDHENMFWYRQDPGLGLRLIYFSYDVKMKEKGDIPEGYSVSREKKERFSLILESASTNQTSMYLCASTSGTGDIETQYFGPGTRLLVL.

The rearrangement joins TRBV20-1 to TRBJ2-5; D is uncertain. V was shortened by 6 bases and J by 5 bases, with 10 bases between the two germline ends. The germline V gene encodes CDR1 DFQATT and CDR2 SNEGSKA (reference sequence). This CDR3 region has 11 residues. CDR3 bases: TGCAGTGCGAGAACCTCGGAGACCCAGTACTTC. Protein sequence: CSARTSETQYF.